The T cell receptor (beta chain) described here comes from a study of vaccination and CD4 T cells after COVID-19. Sequencing of cultured CD4+ T cell DNA used the Oncomine TCR Beta short-read assay. TCRdb analysed the PCR reads with MiXCR anew, one entry per CDR3 protein. This table has about 5,100 distinct CDR3 sequences, around 50% appearing once. The CDR3 runs 13 residues. Trimming left V 2 bases short and J 1 base short, with 6 bases between. Germline V lookup: CDR1 SGHKS, CDR2 YYEKEE (reference sequence). A note on this clonotype: The antigen is undetermined.

The sample's treatment: approximately 11-day PBMC culture with coronavirus spike peptide pools or control peptides (ViraFEST assay). The genes are TRBV5-5 and TRBJ2-5; D is uncertain. Sequenced sample: CD4+ T cells from blood, cultured in vitro. This sequence originates from a human donor who had recovered from COVID-19. The CDR3 sequence is CASSFRFQETQYF. The CDR3 DNA follows: TGTGCCAGCAGCTTCCGCTTCCAAGAGACCCAGTACTTC.